This TCR beta chain came from a study of Graves' ophthalmopathy and Graves' hyperthyroidism. Study-wide results and limits: Most thyroid clonotypes with frequency above 0.001 were detected in blood too.

TCR beta CDR3 regions were amplified from RNA transcripts. In the first round, RT-PCR was carried out with HTBI primers, and a multiplex PCR formed the second round. TCRdb re-derived calls from the multiplex PCR reads in MiXCR, one entry per CDR3 protein. The table lists over 150,000 distinct CDR3 sequences, 30% to 45% of them singletons. This clonotype has ten or more counts. The antigen remains unidentified. V shed 6 bases and J 2 bases; nucleotides not matched to a gene: 6. Germline values: CDR1 KGHSH, CDR2 LQKENI. This CDR3 is built from 14 residues. Reliance was placed on clinical symptoms, serum thyroxine, TRAb, thyroid ultrasound and orbital computed tomography for diagnosis.

This clonotype originated in a woman aged 40 to 55 with Graves' ophthalmopathy. Sequencing was carried out using peripheral blood. The chain recombines TRBV18 with TRBJ2-7; 8 bases fit TRBD1. This CDR3 is CASSPTGDTYEQYF. In DNA, the CDR3 is TGTGCCAGCTCTCCGACAGGGGACACCTACGAGCAGTACTTC.